The sequence of this T cell receptor beta chain was determined in a study of blood T cell repertoires in COVID-19. The overall study: Acute and convalescent COVID-19 specimens originated in the United States, Italy and Spain. T cells, B-cell-depleted T cells, or PBMCs supplied cDNA or gDNA.

The V gene's germline CDR1 is SNHLY and CDR2 FYNNEI. CDR3 length equals 15 residues. The trim removed 4 bases at V and 5 bases at J, leaving 10 bases unmatched. Original handling: Using reference gene primer amplification, nucleated cell counts were estimated. Generated by immunoSEQ multiplex PCR, the TCRdb table keeps only in-frame clones and is missing some. V, J and clone size were drawn from that table, and D and trimming were deduced from the DNA. The sample contains 100,000 or so clones, about 85% of which appear only once. The sequencing sample was made of peripheral blood. The source is a man aged 45-65 years with active COVID-19. The chain uses TRBV2 and TRBJ2-7, with 8 bases aligning to TRBD2. The CDR3 nucleotides are TGTGCCAGCAGTGGGAACCCTGGGACTAGTAACGAGCAGTACTTC. This gives the protein CASSGNPGTSNEQYF.